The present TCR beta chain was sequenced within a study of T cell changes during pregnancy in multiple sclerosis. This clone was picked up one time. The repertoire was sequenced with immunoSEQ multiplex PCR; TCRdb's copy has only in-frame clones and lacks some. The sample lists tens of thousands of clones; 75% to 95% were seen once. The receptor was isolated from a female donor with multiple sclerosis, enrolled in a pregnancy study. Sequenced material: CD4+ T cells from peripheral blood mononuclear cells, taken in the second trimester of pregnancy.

CDR3 loop: CSVLTGTDTQYF. CDR3 coding DNA: TGCAGCGTCCTGACAGGGACAGATACGCAGTATTTT. The rearrangement uses TRBV29-1 and TRBJ2-3, with 7 bases matching TRBD1. CDR1 is SQVTM and CDR2 is ANQGSEA in the germline V gene. V gave up 6 bases and J gave up 3 bases; unmatched junction bases: 3. This CDR3 has 12 amino acids.